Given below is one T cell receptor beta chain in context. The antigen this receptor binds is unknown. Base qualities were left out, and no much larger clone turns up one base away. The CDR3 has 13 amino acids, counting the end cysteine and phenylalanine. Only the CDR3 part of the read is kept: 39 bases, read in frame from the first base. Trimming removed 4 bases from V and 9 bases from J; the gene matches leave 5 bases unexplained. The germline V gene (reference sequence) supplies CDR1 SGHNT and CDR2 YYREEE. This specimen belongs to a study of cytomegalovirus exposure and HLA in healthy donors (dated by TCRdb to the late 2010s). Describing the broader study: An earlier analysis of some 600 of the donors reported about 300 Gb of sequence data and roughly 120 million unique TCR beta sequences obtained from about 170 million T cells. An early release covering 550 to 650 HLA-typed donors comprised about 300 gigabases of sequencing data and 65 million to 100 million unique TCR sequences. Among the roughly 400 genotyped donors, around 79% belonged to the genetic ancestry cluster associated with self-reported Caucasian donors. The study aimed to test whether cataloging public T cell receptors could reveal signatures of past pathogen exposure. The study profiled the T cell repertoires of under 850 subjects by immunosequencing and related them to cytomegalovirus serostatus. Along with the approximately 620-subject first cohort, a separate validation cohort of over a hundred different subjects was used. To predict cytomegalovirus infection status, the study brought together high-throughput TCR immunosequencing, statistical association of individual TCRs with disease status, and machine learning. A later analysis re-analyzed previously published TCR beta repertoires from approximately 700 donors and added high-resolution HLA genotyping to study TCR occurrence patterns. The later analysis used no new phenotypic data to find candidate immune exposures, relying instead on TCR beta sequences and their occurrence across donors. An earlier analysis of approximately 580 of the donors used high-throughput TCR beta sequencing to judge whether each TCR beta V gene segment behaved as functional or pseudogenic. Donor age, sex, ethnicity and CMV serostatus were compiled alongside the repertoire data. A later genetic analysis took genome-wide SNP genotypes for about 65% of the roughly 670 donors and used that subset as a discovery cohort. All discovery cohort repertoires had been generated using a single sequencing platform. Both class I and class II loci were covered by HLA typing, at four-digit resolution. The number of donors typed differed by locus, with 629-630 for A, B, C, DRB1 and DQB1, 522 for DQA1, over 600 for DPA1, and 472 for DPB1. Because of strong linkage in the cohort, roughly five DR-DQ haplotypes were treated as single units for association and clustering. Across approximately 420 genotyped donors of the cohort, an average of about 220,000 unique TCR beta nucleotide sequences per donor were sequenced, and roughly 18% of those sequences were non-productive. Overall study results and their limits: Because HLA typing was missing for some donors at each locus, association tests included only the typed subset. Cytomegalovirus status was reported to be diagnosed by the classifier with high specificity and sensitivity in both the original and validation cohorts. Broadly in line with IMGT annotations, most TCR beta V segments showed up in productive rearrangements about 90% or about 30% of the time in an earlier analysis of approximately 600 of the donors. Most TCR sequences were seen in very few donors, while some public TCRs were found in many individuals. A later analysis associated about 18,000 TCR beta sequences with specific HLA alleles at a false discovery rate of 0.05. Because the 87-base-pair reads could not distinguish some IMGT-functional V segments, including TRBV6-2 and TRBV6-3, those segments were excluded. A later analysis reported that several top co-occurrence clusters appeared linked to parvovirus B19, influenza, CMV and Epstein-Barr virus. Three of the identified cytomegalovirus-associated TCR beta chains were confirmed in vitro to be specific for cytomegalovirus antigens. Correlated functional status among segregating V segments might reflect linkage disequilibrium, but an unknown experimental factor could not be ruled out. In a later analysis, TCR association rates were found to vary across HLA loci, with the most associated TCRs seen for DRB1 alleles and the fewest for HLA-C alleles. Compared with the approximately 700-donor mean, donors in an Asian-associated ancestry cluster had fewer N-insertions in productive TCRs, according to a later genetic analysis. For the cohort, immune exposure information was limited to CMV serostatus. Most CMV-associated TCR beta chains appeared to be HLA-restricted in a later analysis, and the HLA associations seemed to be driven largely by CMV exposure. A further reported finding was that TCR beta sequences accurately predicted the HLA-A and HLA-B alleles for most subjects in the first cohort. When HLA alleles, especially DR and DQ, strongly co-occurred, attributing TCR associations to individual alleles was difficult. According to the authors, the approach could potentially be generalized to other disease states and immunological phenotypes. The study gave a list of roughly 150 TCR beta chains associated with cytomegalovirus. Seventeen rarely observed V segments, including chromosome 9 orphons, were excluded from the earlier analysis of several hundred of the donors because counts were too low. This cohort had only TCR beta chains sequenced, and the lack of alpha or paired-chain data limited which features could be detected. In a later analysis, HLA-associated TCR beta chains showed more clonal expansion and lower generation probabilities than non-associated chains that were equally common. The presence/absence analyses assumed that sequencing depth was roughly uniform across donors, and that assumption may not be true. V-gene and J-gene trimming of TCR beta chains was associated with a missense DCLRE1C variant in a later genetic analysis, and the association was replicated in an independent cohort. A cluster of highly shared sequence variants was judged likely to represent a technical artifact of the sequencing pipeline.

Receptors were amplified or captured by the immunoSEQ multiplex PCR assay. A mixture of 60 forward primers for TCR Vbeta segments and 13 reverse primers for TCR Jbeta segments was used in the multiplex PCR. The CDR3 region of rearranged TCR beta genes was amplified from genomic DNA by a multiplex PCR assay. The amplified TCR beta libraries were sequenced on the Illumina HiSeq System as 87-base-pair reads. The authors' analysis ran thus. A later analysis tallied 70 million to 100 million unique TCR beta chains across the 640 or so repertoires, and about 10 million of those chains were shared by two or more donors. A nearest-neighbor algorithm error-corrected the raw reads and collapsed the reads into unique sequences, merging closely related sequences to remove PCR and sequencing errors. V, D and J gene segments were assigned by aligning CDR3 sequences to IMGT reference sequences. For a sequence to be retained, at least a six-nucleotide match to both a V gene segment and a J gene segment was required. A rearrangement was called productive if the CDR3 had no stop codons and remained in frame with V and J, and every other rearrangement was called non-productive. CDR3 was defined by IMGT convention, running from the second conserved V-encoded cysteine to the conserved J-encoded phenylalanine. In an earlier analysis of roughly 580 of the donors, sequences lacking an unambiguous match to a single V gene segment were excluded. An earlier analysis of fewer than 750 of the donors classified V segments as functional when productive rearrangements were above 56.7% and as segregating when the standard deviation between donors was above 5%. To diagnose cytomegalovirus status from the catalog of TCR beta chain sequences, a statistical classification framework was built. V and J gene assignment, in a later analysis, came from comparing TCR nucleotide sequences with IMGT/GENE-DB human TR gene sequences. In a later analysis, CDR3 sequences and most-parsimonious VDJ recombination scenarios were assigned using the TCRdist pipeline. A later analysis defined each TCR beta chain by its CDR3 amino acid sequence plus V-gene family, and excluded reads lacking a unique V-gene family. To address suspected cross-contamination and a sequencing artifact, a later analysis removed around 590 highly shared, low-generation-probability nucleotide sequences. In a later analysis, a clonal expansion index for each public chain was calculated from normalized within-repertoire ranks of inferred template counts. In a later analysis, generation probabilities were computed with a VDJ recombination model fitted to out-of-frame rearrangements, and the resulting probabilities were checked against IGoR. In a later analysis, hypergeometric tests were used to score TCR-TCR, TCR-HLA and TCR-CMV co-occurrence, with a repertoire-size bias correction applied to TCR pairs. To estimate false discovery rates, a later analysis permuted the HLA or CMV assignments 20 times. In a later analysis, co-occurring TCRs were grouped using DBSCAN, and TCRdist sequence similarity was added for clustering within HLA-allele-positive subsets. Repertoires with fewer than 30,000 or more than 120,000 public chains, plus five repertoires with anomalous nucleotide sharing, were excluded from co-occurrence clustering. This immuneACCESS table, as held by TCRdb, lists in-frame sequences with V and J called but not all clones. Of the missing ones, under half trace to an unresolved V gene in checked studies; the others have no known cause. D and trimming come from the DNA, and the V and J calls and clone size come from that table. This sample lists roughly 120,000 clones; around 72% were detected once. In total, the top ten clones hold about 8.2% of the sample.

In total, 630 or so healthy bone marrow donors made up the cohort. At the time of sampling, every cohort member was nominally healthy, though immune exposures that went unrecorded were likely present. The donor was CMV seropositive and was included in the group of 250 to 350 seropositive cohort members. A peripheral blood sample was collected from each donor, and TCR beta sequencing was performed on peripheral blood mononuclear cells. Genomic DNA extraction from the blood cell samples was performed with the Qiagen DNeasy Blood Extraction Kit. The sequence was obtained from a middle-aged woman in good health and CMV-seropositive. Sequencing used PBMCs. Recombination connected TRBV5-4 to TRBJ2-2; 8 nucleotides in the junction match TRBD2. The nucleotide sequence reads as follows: TGTGCCAGCAGCGTTGGACTAGCTAGGGAGCTGTTTTTT. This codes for CASSVGLARELFF.